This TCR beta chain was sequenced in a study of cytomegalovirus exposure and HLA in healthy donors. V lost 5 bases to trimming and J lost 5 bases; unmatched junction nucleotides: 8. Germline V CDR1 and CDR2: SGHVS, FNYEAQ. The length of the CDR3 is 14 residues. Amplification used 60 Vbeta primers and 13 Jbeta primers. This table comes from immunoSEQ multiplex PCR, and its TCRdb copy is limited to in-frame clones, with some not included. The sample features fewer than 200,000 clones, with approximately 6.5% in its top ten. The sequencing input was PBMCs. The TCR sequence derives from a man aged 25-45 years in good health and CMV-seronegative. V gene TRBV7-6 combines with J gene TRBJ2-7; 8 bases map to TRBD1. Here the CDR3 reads CASSQGQGRDEQYF. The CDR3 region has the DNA TGTGCCAGCAGCCAAGGACAGGGCCGGGACGAGCAGTACTTC. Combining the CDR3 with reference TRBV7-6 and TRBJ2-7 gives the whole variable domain GAGVSQSPRYKVTKRGQDVALRCDPISGHVSLYWYRQALGQGPEFLTYFNYEAQQDKSGLPNDRFSAERPEGSISTLTIQRTEQRDSAMYRCASSQGQGRDEQYFGPGTRLTVT.